The present T cell receptor beta chain was sequenced within a study of Tregs in tolerant kidney transplant recipients. Findings of the study overall: Tolerant patients' donor-specific Tregs expanded beyond overall Tregs, suggesting antigen-driven growth. This study did not directly address biological reproducibility.

With regard to this clone: Its antigen is unknown. The read stops 3 residues short of the end of the CDR3; the missing end is completed from the germline J gene.

The CDR3 has 15 amino acids. V lost 2 bases and J lost 1, with 13 bases in between. Germline V gives CDR1 DFQATT, CDR2 SNEGSKA (reference sequence). Unstimulated Tregs (CD4+CD25+CD127-) and CD4+CD25- non-Tregs were sorted from PBMCs. Using immunoSEQ multiplex PCR, the repertoire was profiled, and TCRdb retains in-frame clones only, with some absent. The sample data list 50,000 or so clones. The sequencing here drew on CD4+ T cells from blood, taken before the transplant. This clonotype originated in a human donor who received a combined kidney and bone marrow transplant. The chain is built from TRBV20-1 and TRBJ2-3, with a weak D call TRBD2 (6 bases). The covered CDR3 bases are TGCAGTGCTAGAAATTTAGCGGTTGGCACAGATACG. Residues: CSARNLAVGTDT. The whole CDR3 sequence reads CSARNLAVGTDTQYF.